This TCR beta chain was sequenced in a study of cytomegalovirus exposure and HLA in healthy donors. Overall study findings and caveats: A few CMV-associated chains were confirmed in vitro to be specific for CMV antigens. Productive rates of about 87% or about 30% were seen for most TCR beta V segments in an earlier analysis.

Notes on this clone: What it recognizes is unknown.

The CDR3 runs to 13 residues. V lost 10 bases, J lost 4 bases, and 14 bases lay in between. Germline V CDR1 and CDR2: ENHRY, SYGVKD. The PCR ran on 60 Vbeta and 13 Jbeta primers. Some clones are missing from TCRdb's copy, which holds only in-frame ones; the method was immunoSEQ multiplex PCR. This table holds around 70,000 clones, approximately 78% found once. This receptor was obtained from a girl aged 10-17 years in good health and CMV-seropositive. The sequencing sample was made of PBMCs. The gene calls are TRBV10-3 and TRBJ1-3, with D perhaps matching TRBD1 (6 bases). In DNA, the CDR3 is TGTGCCACCCTGGACAGAAACGGAAACACCATATATTTT. Translation gives CATLDRNGNTIYF.